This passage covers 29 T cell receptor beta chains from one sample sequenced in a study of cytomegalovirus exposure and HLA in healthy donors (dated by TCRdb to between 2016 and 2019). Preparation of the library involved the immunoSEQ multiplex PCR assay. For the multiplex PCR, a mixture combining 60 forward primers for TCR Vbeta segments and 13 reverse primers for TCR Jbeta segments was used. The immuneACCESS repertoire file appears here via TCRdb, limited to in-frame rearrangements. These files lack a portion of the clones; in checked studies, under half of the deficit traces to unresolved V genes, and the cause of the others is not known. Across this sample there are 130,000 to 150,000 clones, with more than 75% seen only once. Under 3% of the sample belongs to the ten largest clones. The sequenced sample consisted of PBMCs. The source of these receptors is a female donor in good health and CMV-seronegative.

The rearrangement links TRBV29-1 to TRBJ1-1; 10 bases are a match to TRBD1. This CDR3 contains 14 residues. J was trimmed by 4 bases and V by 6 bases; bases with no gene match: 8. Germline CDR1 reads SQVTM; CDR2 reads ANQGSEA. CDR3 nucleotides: TGCAGCGTCCCCCCGGGACAGGGGTTCACTGAAGCTTTCTTT. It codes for CSVPPGQGFTEAFF.

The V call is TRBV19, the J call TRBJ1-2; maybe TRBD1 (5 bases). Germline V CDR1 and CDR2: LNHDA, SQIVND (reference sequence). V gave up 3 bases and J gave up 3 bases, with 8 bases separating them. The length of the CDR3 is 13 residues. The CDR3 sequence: CASSIAQDYGYTF. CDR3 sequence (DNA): TGTGCCAGTAGTATTGCACAGGACTATGGCTACACCTTC.

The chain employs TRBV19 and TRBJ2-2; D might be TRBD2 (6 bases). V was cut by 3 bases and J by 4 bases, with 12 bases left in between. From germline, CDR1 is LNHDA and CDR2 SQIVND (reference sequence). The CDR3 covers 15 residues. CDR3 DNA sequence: TGTGCCAGTAGTATCTCGGGGGTGGTCACCGGGGAGCTGTTTTTT. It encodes CASSISGVVTGELFF.

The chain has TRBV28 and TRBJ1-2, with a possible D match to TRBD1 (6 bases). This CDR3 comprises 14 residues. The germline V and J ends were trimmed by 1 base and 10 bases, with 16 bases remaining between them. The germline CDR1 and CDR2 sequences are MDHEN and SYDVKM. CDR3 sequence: CASSLLGGLDTYTF. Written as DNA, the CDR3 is TGTGCCAGCAGTTTATTGGGGGGGCTGGATACCTACACCTTC.

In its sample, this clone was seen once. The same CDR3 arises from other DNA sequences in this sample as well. In DNA, the CDR3 is TGTGCCAGCAGGGAGGCAGGGGGGTCACCCCTCCACTTT. Translated, it gives CASREAGGSPLHF. This sequence joins TRBV27 and TRBJ1-6; 7 nucleotides agree with TRBD1. Unmatched junction bases numbered 6, after V lost 6 bases and J lost 10 bases. The CDR3 has 13 residues. CDR1 MNHEY and CDR2 SMNVEV come from the germline V gene (reference sequence).

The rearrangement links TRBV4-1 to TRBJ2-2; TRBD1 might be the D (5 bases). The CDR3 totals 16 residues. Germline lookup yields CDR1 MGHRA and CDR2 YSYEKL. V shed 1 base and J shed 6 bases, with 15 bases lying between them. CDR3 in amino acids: CASSQALLIGAGELFF. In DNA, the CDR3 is TGCGCCAGCAGCCAAGCTCTATTAATAGGGGCCGGGGAGCTGTTTTTT.

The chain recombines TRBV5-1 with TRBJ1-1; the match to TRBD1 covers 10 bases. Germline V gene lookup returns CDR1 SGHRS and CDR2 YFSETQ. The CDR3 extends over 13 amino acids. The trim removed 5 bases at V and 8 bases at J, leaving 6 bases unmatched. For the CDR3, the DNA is TGCGCCAGCAGGGTGACAGGGGGCCCAGAAGCTTTCTTT. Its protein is CASRVTGGPEAFF.

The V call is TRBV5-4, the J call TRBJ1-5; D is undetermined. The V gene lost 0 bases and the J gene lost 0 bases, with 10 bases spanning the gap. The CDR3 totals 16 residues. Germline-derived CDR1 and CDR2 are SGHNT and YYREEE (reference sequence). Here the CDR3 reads CASSLGGGNSNQPQHF. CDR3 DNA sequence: TGTGCCAGCAGCTTGGGTGGCGGTAATAGCAATCAGCCCCAGCATTTT.

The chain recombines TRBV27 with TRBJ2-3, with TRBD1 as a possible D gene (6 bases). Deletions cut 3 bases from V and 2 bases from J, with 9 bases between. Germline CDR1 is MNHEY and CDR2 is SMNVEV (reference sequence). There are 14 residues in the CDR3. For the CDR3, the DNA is TGTGCCAGCAGTTTCCAGGGACACACAGATACGCAGTATTTT. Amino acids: CASSFQGHTDTQYF.

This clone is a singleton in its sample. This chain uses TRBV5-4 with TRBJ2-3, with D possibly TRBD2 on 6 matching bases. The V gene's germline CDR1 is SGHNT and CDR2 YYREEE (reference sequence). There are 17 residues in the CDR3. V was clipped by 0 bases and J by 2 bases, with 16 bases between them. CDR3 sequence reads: CASSLGGLAGFTDTQYF. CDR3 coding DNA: TGTGCCAGCAGCTTGGGAGGCCTGGCGGGATTCACAGATACGCAGTATTTT.

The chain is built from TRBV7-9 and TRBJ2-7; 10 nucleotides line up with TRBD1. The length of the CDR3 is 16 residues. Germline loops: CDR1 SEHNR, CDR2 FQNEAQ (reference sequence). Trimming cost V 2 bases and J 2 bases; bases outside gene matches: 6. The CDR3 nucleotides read TGTGCCAGCAGCTTATTGTCGGGACAGGGGCCCTACGAGCAGTACTTC. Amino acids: CASSLLSGQGPYEQYF.

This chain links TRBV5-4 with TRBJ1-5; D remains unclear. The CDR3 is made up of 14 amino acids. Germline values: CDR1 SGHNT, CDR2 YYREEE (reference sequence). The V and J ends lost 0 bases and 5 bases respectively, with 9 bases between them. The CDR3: CASSLDGGYQPQHF. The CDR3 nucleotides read TGTGCCAGCAGCTTGGACGGAGGTTATCAGCCCCAGCATTTT. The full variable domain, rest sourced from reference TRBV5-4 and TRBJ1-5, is ETGVTQSPTHLIKTRGQQVTLRCSSQSGHNTVSWYQQALGQGPQFIFQYYREEENGRGNFPPRFSGLQFPNYSSELNVNALELDDSALYLCASSLDGGYQPQHFGDGTRLSIL.

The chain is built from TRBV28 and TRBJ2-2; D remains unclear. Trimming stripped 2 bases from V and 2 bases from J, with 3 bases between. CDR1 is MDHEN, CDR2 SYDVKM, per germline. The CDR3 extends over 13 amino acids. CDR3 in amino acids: CASSLVNTGELFF. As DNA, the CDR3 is TGTGCCAGCAGTTTAGTAAACACCGGGGAGCTGTTTTTT.

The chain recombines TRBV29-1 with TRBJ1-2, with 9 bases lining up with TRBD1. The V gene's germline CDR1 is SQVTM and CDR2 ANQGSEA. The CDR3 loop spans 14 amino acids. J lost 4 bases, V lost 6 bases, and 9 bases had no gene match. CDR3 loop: CSVDRDREGYGYTF. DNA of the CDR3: TGCAGCGTCGACCGGGACAGGGAGGGCTATGGCTACACCTTC.

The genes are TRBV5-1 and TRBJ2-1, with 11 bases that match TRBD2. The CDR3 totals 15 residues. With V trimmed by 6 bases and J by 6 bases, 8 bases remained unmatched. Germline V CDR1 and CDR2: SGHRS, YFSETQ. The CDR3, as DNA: TGCGCCAGCACCGCCCGACTAGCGGGGCCCAATGAGCAGTTCTTC. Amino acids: CASTARLAGPNEQFF. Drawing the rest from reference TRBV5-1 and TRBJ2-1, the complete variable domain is KAGVTQTPRYLIKTRGQQVTLSCSPISGHRSVSWYQQTPGQGLQFLFEYFSETQRNKGNFPGRFSGRQFSNSRSEMNVSTLELGDSALYLCASTARLAGPNEQFFGPGTRLTVL.

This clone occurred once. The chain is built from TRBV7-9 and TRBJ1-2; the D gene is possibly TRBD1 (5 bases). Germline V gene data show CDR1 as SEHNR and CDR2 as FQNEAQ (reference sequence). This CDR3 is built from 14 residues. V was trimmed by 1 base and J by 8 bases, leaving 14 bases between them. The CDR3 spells CASSLVSGGRGYTF. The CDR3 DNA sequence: TGTGCCAGCAGCTTAGTCTCCGGGGGTAGGGGCTACACCTTC. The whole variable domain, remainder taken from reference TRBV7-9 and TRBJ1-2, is DTGVSQNPRHKITKRGQNVTFRCDPISEHNRLYWYRQTLGQGPEFLTYFQNEAQLEKSRLLSDRFSAERPKGSFSTLEIQRTEQGDSAMYLCASSLVSGGRGYTFGSGTRLTVV.

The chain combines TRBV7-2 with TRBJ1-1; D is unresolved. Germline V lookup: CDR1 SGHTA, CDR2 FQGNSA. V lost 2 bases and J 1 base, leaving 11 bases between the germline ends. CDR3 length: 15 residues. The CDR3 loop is CASSLIPGKNTEAFF. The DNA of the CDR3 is TGTGCCAGCAGCTTAATTCCTGGCAAGAACACTGAAGCTTTCTTT.

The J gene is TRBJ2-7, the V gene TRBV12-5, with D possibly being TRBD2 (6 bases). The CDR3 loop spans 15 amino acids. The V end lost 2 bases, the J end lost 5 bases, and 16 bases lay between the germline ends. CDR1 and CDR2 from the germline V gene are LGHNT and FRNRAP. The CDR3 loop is CASGLSTYGTHEQYF. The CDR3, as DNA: TGTGCTAGTGGTTTGTCAACATACGGGACTCACGAGCAGTACTTC.

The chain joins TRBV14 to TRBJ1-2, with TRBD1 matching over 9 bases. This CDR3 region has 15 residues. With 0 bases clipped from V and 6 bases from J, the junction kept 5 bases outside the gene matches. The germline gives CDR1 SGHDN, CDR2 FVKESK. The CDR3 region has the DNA TGTGCCAGCAGCCAAGATAGGGGGACAGGGAATGGCTACACCTTC. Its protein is CASSQDRGTGNGYTF.

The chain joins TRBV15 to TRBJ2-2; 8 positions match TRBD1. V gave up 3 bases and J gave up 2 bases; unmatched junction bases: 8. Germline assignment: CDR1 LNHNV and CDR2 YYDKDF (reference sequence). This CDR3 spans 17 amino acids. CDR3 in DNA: TGTGCCACCAGCAGCACCCAGGGGGCTCGAAACACCGGGGAGCTGTTTTTT. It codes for CATSSTQGARNTGELFF.

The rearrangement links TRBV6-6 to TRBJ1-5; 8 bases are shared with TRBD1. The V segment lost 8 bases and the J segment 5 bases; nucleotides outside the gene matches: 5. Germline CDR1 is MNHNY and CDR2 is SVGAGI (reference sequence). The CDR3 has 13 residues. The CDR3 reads CASATGAYQPQHF. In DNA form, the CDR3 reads TGTGCCAGCGCGACAGGGGCTTATCAGCCCCAGCATTTT.

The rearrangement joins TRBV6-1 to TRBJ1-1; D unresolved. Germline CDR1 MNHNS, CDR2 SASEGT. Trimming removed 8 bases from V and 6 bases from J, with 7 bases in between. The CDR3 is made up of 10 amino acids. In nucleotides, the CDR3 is TGTGCCAGCGGTTCAGCTGAAGCTTTCTTT. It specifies CASGSAEAFF.

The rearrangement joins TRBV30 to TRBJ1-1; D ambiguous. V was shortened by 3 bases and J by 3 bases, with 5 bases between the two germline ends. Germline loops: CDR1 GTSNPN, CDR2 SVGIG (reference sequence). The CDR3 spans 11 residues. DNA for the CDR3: TGTGCCTGGAGGCCGGACACTGAAGCTTTCTTT. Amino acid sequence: CAWRPDTEAFF. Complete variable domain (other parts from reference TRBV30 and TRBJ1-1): SQTIHQWPATLVQPVGSPLSLECTVEGTSNPNLYWYRQAAGRGLQLLFYSVGIGQISSEVPQNLSASRPQDRQFILSSKKLLLSDSGFYLCAWRPDTEAFFGQGTRLTVV.

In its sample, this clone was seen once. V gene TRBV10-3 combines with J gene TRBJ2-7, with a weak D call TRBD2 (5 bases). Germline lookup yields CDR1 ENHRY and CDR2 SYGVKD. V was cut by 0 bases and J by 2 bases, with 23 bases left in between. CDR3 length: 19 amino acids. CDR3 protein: CAISESIPLVGVGAYEQYF. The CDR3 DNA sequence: TGTGCCATCAGTGAGTCGATTCCTCTGGTTGGGGTCGGGGCCTACGAGCAGTACTTC.

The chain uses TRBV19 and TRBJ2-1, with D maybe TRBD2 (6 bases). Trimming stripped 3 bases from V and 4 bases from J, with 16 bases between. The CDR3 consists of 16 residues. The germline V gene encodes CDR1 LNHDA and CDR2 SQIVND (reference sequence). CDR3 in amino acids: CASSIGRAGLYNEQFF. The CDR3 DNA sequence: TGTGCCAGTAGTATCGGGCGGGCGGGATTGTACAATGAGCAGTTCTTC.

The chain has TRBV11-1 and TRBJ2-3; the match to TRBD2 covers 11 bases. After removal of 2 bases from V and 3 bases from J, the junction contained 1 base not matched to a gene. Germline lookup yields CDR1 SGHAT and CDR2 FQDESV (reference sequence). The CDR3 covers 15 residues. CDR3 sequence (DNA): TGTGCCAGCAGCTTAAGGACTAGCGGGACAGATACGCAGTATTTT. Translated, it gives CASSLRTSGTDTQYF.

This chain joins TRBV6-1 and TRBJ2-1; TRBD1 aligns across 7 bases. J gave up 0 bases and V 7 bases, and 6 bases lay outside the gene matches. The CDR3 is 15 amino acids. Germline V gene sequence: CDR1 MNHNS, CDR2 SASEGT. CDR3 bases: TGTGCCAGCAAAATGGGACAGAGCTCCTACAATGAGCAGTTCTTC. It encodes CASKMGQSSYNEQFF.

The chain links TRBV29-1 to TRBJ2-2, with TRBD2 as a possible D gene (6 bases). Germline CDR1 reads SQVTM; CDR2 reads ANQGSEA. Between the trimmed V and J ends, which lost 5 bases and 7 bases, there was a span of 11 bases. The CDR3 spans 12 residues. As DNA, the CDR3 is TGCAGCGTTCGTGGGGGAGGCGGGGAGCTGTTTTTT. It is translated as CSVRGGGGELFF.

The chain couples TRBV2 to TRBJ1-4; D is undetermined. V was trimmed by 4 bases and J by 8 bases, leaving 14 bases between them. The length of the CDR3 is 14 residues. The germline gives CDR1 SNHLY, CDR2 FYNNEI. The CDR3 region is CASSARATGEKLFF. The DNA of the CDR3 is TGTGCCAGCAGTGCCCGGGCCACGGGAGAAAAACTGTTTTTT. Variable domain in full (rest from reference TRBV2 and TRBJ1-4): EPEVTQTPSHQVTQMGQEVILRCVPISNHLYFYWYRQILGQKVEFLVSFYNNEISEKSEIFDDQFSVERPDGSNFTLKIRSTKLEDSAMYFCASSARATGEKLFFGSGTQLSVL.